This TCR beta chain came from a study of blood T cell repertoires in COVID-19. In its sample, this clone was seen once. Profiling relied on immunoSEQ multiplex PCR, and the TCRdb table lists in-frame clones only, not all of them. The sample yields more than 85,000 clones, more than 60% seen once. The CDR3 has 14 amino acids. The germline V and J ends were trimmed by 6 bases and 0 bases, with 8 bases remaining between them. The V gene's germline CDR1 is MNHEY and CDR2 SVGAGI. The source of this sequence is a man between 65 and 80 years old with acute or convalescent COVID-19. The chain combines TRBV6-5 with TRBJ1-4; D unclear. Sequenced material: peripheral blood. The CDR3 reads CASRQFATNEKLFF. CDR3 nucleotide sequence: TGTGCCAGCAGACAGTTTGCAACTAATGAAAAACTGTTTTTT.